Below are 24 T cell receptor beta chains sequenced from a single sample in a study of blood T cell repertoires in COVID-19. The repertoire was sequenced with immunoSEQ multiplex PCR; TCRdb's copy has only in-frame clones and lacks some. Of approximately 90,000 clones in the sample, 75% to 95% were seen once. The sequencing input was peripheral blood. The receptors stem from a man aged 60-69 years with acute or convalescent COVID-19.

This chain joins TRBV19 and TRBJ1-2; perhaps TRBD1 as D (6 bases). Germline values: CDR1 LNHDA, CDR2 SQIVND (reference sequence). The CDR3 is 15 amino acids. Trimming removed 7 bases at V and 8 bases at J, with 23 bases between. This CDR3 reads CASTWTETHPEGYTF. DNA for the CDR3: TGTGCCAGTACATGGACAGAAACCCACCCCGAGGGCTACACCTTC.

The rearrangement links TRBV2 to TRBJ1-1; 10 positions match TRBD1. The V segment lost 10 bases and the J segment 7 bases; nucleotides outside the gene matches: 6. Germline V gene data show CDR1 as SNHLY and CDR2 as FYNNEI. This CDR3 is 12 amino acids long. In nucleotides, the CDR3 is TGTGCCACCGCGGGACAGGGGAATGAAGCTTTCTTT. Translation: CATAGQGNEAFF.

V usage is TRBV10-2 and J usage is TRBJ2-7; 7 bases fit TRBD1. The CDR3 loop spans 15 amino acids. V shed 4 bases, J shed 2 bases, and the junction held 8 bases outside the gene matches. Germline loops: CDR1 WSHSY, CDR2 SAAADI. For the CDR3, the DNA is TGCGCCAGCAGTGCCAGACAGGGAACAACCTACGAGCAGTACTTC. It yields the protein CASSARQGTTYEQYF.

The gene calls are TRBV19 and TRBJ2-1; 9 bases are a match to TRBD2. With 3 bases clipped from V and 6 bases from J, the junction kept 6 bases outside the gene matches. The CDR3 loop spans 15 amino acids. CDR1 is LNHDA and CDR2 is SQIVND in the germline V gene (reference sequence). The CDR3 protein is CASSIRAGGGNEQFF. CDR3 in DNA: TGTGCCAGTAGTATCCGAGCGGGGGGTGGCAATGAGCAGTTCTTC.

In its sample, this clone was seen once. The V and J genes are TRBV6-5 and TRBJ1-1, with 8 bases aligning to TRBD1. Germline V gene lookup returns CDR1 MNHEY and CDR2 SVGAGI. Trimming cost V 7 bases and J 3 bases; bases outside gene matches: 4. This CDR3 is built from 13 residues. The CDR3 DNA sequence: TGTGCCAGCAACCAGGGGGCGCACACTGAAGCTTTCTTT. Translated: CASNQGAHTEAFF.

This chain links TRBV5-1 with TRBJ2-5, with 9 bases aligning to TRBD2. Germline values: CDR1 SGHRS, CDR2 YFSETQ. This CDR3 spans 15 amino acids. J gave up 4 bases and V 2 bases, and 6 bases lay outside the gene matches. The CDR3 sequence is CASSLLKRGVETQYF. DNA for the CDR3: TGCGCCAGCAGCTTATTGAAGCGGGGGGTAGAGACCCAGTACTTC.

The CDR3 DNA follows: TGTGCCAGCGGGCCGGGACAGGGACGGCAGTACTTC. Translated, it gives CASGPGQGRQYF. This chain links TRBV6-5 with TRBJ2-7, with 9 bases fitting TRBD1. From germline, CDR1 is MNHEY and CDR2 SVGAGI. Trimming at V came to 8 bases and at J to 9 bases, leaving 8 bases not matched to a gene. The CDR3 has 12 residues.

In DNA, the CDR3 is TGTGCCACCAGCACTTATGGCAGTCCCAATGGCTACACCTTC. It codes for CATSTYGSPNGYTF. The V and J genes are TRBV15 and TRBJ1-2; D is undetermined. Germline V lookup: CDR1 LNHNV, CDR2 YYDKDF (reference sequence). This CDR3 is built from 14 residues. V was clipped by 4 bases and J by 6 bases, with 15 bases between them.

The chain combines TRBV10-3 with TRBJ1-1, with a possible D match to TRBD1 (6 bases). Germline lookup yields CDR1 ENHRY and CDR2 SYGVKD. CDR3 length: 14 residues. With 6 bases removed from V and 1 base from J, the gap between germline ends came to 12 bases. CDR3 DNA sequence: TGTGCCATCAGACAGCAAGGGGGGAACACTGAAGCTTTCTTT. Translation gives CAIRQQGGNTEAFF.

V and J are TRBV5-8 and TRBJ2-7; 7 positions agree with TRBD1. CDR1 and CDR2 (germline): SGHTS, YDEGEE. The CDR3 consists of 15 residues. The V segment lost 4 bases and the J segment 0 bases; nucleotides outside the gene matches: 7. The CDR3 nucleotides are TGTGCCAGCAGCGGGTTACAGGGGCGCTCCTACGAGCAGTACTTC. It is translated as CASSGLQGRSYEQYF.

J is TRBJ2-1 and V is TRBV15; 9 bases fit TRBD2. In germline, CDR1 is LNHNV, CDR2 YYDKDF (reference sequence). The CDR3 sequence is 15 residues long. The trim removed 0 bases at V and 8 bases at J, leaving 5 bases unmatched. CDR3 nucleotides: TGTGCCACCAGCAGAGATCTGCGGGGGGGCCATGAGCAGTTCTTC. Translated: CATSRDLRGGHEQFF.

V and J are TRBV27 and TRBJ1-2; D may be TRBD1 (5 bases). Germline loops: CDR1 MNHEY, CDR2 SMNVEV (reference sequence). Trimming stripped 6 bases from V and 1 base from J, with 9 bases between. This CDR3 is built from 13 residues. In DNA, the CDR3 is TGTGCCAGCAGACGGACAAGTAACTATGGCTACACCTTC. Its protein is CASRRTSNYGYTF.

The rearrangement links TRBV5-1 to TRBJ1-3, with D tentatively TRBD1 (5 bases). CDR3 length equals 14 residues. From germline, CDR1 is SGHRS and CDR2 YFSETQ. Trimming removed 0 bases from V and 2 bases from J, with 6 bases in between. The CDR3 loop is CASSLGQPGNTIYF. The CDR3 DNA follows: TGCGCCAGCAGCTTGGGACAGCCTGGAAACACCATATATTTT.

This clone is a singleton in its sample. This rearrangement joins TRBV29-1 to TRBJ1-2; 7 nucleotides line up with TRBD1. Losses at the gene ends were 7 bases for V and 4 bases for J; bases not matched to a gene: 12. CDR1 and CDR2 from the germline V gene are SQVTM and ANQGSEA. The CDR3 is 14 amino acids. The CDR3 sequence is CSAGAGDRSYGYTF. In nucleotides, the CDR3 is TGCAGCGCTGGGGCCGGGGACAGATCCTATGGCTACACCTTC.

V and J are TRBV4-1 and TRBJ1-4, with no clear D. CDR1 MGHRA and CDR2 YSYEKL come from the germline V gene. The CDR3 runs to 16 residues. The V end lost 2 bases, the J end lost 3 bases, and 13 bases lay between the germline ends. The CDR3 nucleotides read TGCGCCAGCAGCCAACCCGAGTGGGGAGCTAATGAAAAACTGTTTTTT. It specifies CASSQPEWGANEKLFF.

The chain combines TRBV6-1 with TRBJ2-1; TRBD2 matches at 9 bases. V lost 2 bases, J lost 5 bases, and 7 bases stayed unmatched. In germline, CDR1 is MNHNS, CDR2 SASEGT. This CDR3 contains 16 residues. The CDR3 loop reads CASSEIPAGGHNEQFF. CDR3 bases: TGTGCCAGCAGTGAAATTCCAGCGGGGGGACACAATGAGCAGTTCTTC.

The J gene is TRBJ1-1, the V gene TRBV6-1; D possibly corresponds to TRBD1 (5 bases). Between the trimmed V and J ends, which lost 1 base and 3 bases, there was a span of 9 bases. CDR1 and CDR2 (germline): MNHNS, SASEGT. The CDR3 consists of 14 residues. The CDR3, as DNA: TGTGCCAGCAGTGAAGGCCAGGGCTACACTGAAGCTTTCTTT. Translating it yields CASSEGQGYTEAFF.

V gene TRBV11-2 combines with J gene TRBJ1-1; D may be TRBD1 (6 bases). Germline V gene data show CDR1 as SGHAT and CDR2 as FQNNGV. V was cut by 5 bases and J by 6 bases, with 16 bases left in between. This CDR3 contains 14 residues. The CDR3 reads CASSPTQGVSEAFF. The CDR3 DNA sequence: TGTGCCAGCAGCCCAACACAGGGTGTCTCTGAAGCTTTCTTT.

CDR3 nucleotides: TGTGCCAGCCGGACAGGTCTGTACAATGAGCAGTTCTTC. This sequence encodes CASRTGLYNEQFF. J is TRBJ2-1 and V is TRBV7-9, with 7 bases lining up with TRBD1. This CDR3 comprises 13 residues. J was trimmed by 4 bases and V by 8 bases; bases with no gene match: 5. Germline lookup yields CDR1 SEHNR and CDR2 FQNEAQ (reference sequence).

This clone has only a few counts. The chain links TRBV6-6 to TRBJ1-5; possibly TRBD1 for D (5 bases). Germline V gene data show CDR1 as MNHNY and CDR2 as SVGAGI (reference sequence). V was cut by 5 bases and J by 0 bases, with 17 bases left in between. The CDR3 runs to 17 residues. The CDR3 here is CASSPGERVYSNQPQHF. The CDR3 DNA is TGTGCCAGCAGTCCGGGGGAACGGGTCTATAGCAATCAGCCCCAGCATTTT.

The V gene is TRBV11-2, the J gene TRBJ1-4; 12 nucleotides match TRBD1. Looked up from germline, CDR1 is SGHAT and CDR2 is FQNNGV. With 5 bases clipped from V and 5 bases from J, the junction kept 6 bases outside the gene matches. The length of the CDR3 is 16 residues. This CDR3 reads CASSRDRGRLNEKLFF. In DNA form, the CDR3 reads TGTGCCAGCAGCCGGGACAGGGGGCGACTAAATGAAAAACTGTTTTTT. The entire variable domain, with the rest obtained from reference TRBV11-2 and TRBJ1-4, is as follows: EAGVAQSPRYKIIEKRQSVAFWCNPISGHATLYWYQQILGQGPKLLIQFQNNGVVDDSQLPKDRFSAERLKGVDSTLKIQPAKLEDSAVYLCASSRDRGRLNEKLFFGSGTQLSVL.

V gene TRBV3-1 (or the pseudogene TRBV3-2) combines with J gene TRBJ2-7; perhaps TRBD2 as D (6 bases). The length of the CDR3 is 14 residues. Germline lookup yields CDR1 LGHDT and CDR2 YNNKEL (reference sequence). V lost 1 base and J 2 bases, leaving 9 bases between the germline ends. Here the CDR3 DNA reads TGTGCCAGCAGCCAAGTCCCGGGGGCCTACGAGCAGTACGTC. Residues: CASSQVPGAYEQYV.

The chain combines TRBV21-1 with TRBJ1-2; whether TRBD1, the table's D call, matches the DNA was not checked. TRBV21-1 is given as a pseudogene. CDR3 size: 13 residues. CDR3 residues: CASNPTGGNGYTF. The CDR3 DNA reads TGTGCCAGCAATCCGACAGGGGGCAATGGCTACACCTTC.

V is TRBV3-1 (or the pseudogene TRBV3-2) and J is TRBJ2-5; possibly TRBD1 for D (5 bases). V shed 1 base and J shed 7 bases, with 19 bases lying between them. This CDR3 has 16 amino acids. The germline gives CDR1 LGHDT, CDR2 YNNKEL (reference sequence). The CDR3 protein is CASSQGLGQYHATQYF. DNA of the CDR3: TGTGCCAGCAGCCAAGGACTGGGGCAGTATCACGCGACCCAGTACTTC.